Presented here are 6 T cell receptor beta chains from one specimen sequenced in a study of T cells after yellow fever vaccination. TCRdb called the 5' RACE reads again in MiXCR, with one record for every CDR3 protein. The sample has about 240,000 distinct CDR3 sequences, 6.9% seen once. The sequencing here drew on CD4+ T cells sorted from PBMCs, taken 15 days after the yellow fever booster vaccination. The receptor source for this set is a man aged 25 to 40 who received the YFV17D yellow fever vaccine.

This clonotype has just a few counts. The chain carries TRBV20-1 and TRBJ2-1, with 10 bases that match TRBD2. Per germline, CDR1 DFQATT and CDR2 SNEGSKA (reference sequence). This CDR3 is 17 amino acids long. Losses at the gene ends were 0 bases for V and 1 base for J; bases not matched to a gene: 6. The CDR3 loop is CSARDFSTSGSYNEQFF. The DNA of the CDR3 is TGCAGTGCTAGAGATTTCTCGACTAGCGGGTCCTACAATGAGCAGTTCTTC.

The chain couples TRBV5-1 to TRBJ2-6; 7 nucleotides align to TRBD1. J gave up 0 bases and V 7 bases, and 13 bases lay outside the gene matches. This CDR3 has 18 residues. Germline-derived CDR1 and CDR2 are SGHRS and YFSETQ. CDR3 sequence (DNA): TGCGCCAGCTCCATTTCTGGACAGGCTAGCTCTGGGGCCAACGTCCTGACTTTC. Amino acid sequence: CASSISGQASSGANVLTF. Looking up the rest from reference TRBV5-1 and TRBJ2-6 gives the full variable domain: KAGVTQTPRYLIKTRGQQVTLSCSPISGHRSVSWYQQTPGQGLQFLFEYFSETQRNKGNFPGRFSGRQFSNSRSEMNVSTLELGDSALYLCASSISGQASSGANVLTFGAGSRLTVL.

This clonotype was counted ten times or more. V gene TRBV14 combines with J gene TRBJ2-5; D gene ambiguous. Germline V gene lookup returns CDR1 SGHDN and CDR2 FVKESK. V lost 5 bases to trimming and J lost 4 bases, with 8 bases between them. This CDR3 comprises 12 residues. This chain's CDR3 is CASSSFGETQYF. The CDR3 DNA follows: TGTGCCAGCAGCTCCTTCGGAGAGACCCAGTACTTC. Full variable domain (rest looked up from reference TRBV14 and TRBJ2-5): EAGVTQFPSHSVIEKGQTVTLRCDPISGHDNLYWYRRVMGKEIKFLLHFVKESKQDESGMPNNRFLAERTGGTYSTLKVQPAELEDSGVYFCASSSFGETQYFGPGTRLLVL.

The chain combines TRBV5-5 with TRBJ2-6; no clear D gene. Trimming stripped 1 base from V and 1 base from J, with 6 bases between. Germline values: CDR1 SGHKS, CDR2 YYEKEE (reference sequence). The CDR3 covers 15 residues. Here the CDR3 DNA reads TGTGCCAGCAGCTTGTCGCCATCTGGGGCCAACGTCCTGACTTTC. This encodes CASSLSPSGANVLTF.

V gene TRBV2 combines with J gene TRBJ1-2; D gene uncertain. Germline assignment: CDR1 SNHLY and CDR2 FYNNEI. V gave up 0 bases and J gave up 5 bases, with 13 bases separating them. The CDR3 is 15 residues long. In DNA form, the CDR3 reads TGTGCCAGCAGTGAAGCTGGCATCGGTGGGTATGGCTACACCTTC. Its translation: CASSEAGIGGYGYTF.

This clonotype was seen ten or more times. The chain has TRBV15 and TRBJ2-1, with D perhaps given as TRBD1 or TRBD2 (6 bases each). Germline V lookup: CDR1 LNHNV, CDR2 YYDKDF (reference sequence). The CDR3 consists of 11 residues. V gave up 5 bases and J gave up 10 bases, with 9 bases separating them. The CDR3 is CATSVGGEQFF. The CDR3 bases are TGTGCCACCAGCGTAGGGGGGGAGCAGTTCTTC. The full variable domain, its missing parts supplied by reference TRBV15 and TRBJ2-1, is DAMVIQNPRYQVTQFGKPVTLSCSQTLNHNVMYWYQQKSSQAPKLLFHYYDKDFNNEADTPDNFQSRRPNTSFCFLDIRSPGLGDTAMYLCATSVGGEQFFGPGTRLTVL.